This paragraph reports one T cell receptor (beta chain). Its target is unknown. CDR3 length equals 14 residues. CDR1 is MGHRA, CDR2 YSYEKL, per germline. V lost 6 bases and J lost 6, with 14 bases in between. This entry is derived from a study of cytomegalovirus exposure and HLA in healthy donors. Method: immunoSEQ multiplex PCR; TCRdb's copy keeps in-frame clones and lacks some. This table has 200,000 to 250,000 clones, around 90% appearing once. Separation from the roughly 670-subject first cohort characterized the roughly 120-subject validation cohort, to which the donors belonged. Study-wide points: While the bulk of TCR sequences proved rare, some public TCRs turned up in many donors. Overall, approximately 150 TCR beta chains were annotated as cytomegalovirus-associated.

The clonotype was recovered from a young woman in good health and CMV-seropositive. Sequences were obtained from PBMCs. V and J are TRBV4-1 and TRBJ2-2; TRBD1 is a possible D gene (6 bases). For the CDR3, the DNA is TGCGCCAGCAGAGAGACAGGTGGTCCCGGGGAGCTGTTTTTT. It translates to CASRETGGPGELFF.